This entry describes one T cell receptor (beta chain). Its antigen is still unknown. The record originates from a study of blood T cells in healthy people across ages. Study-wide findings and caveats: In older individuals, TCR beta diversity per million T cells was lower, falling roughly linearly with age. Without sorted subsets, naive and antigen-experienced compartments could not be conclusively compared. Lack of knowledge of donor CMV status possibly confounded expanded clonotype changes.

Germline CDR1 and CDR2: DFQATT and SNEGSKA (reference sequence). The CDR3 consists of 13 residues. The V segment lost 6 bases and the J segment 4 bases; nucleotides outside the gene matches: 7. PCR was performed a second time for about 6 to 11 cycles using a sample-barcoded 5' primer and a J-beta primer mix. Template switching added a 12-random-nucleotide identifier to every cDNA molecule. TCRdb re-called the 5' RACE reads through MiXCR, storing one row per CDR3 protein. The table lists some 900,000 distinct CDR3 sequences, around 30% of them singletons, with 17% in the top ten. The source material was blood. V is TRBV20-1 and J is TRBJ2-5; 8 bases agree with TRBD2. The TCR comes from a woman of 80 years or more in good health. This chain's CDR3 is CSAISGGGETQYF. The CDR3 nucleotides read TGCAGTGCCATAAGCGGGGGCGGAGAGACCCAGTACTTC.